The entry below gives a single T cell receptor (beta chain) sequence along with its context. The source of the sample is a study of blood T cell repertoires in COVID-19. Across the study: From the United States, Italy and Spain came samples of acute and convalescent COVID-19. T cells, B-cell-depleted T cells, or PBMCs provided the cDNA or gDNA that served as material.

Methods used by the authors: Reference gene primer amplification gave nucleated cell count estimates. Assay: immunoSEQ multiplex PCR; the TCRdb copy retains only in-frame clones and omits some. That table gives V, J and clone size, and the DNA gave D and trimming. The sample consists of 200,000 to 250,000 clones, 87% of them appearing once. From germline, CDR1 is SGHTA and CDR2 FQGTGA. Between the trimmed V and J ends, which lost 2 bases and 0 bases, there was a span of 14 bases. The CDR3 is 16 amino acids. The receptor was derived from a young man with active or convalescent COVID-19. This rearrangement joins TRBV7-3 to TRBJ2-7; possibly TRBD2 for D (6 bases). Specimen: peripheral blood. The CDR3 protein is CASSLDPTRASYEQYF. In DNA form, the CDR3 reads TGTGCCAGCAGCTTAGATCCGACTAGAGCCTCCTACGAGCAGTACTTC.